The 5 T cell receptor beta chains given below trace back to one sample, sequenced in a study of T cell responses to AZD1222 COVID-19 vaccine. Libraries were prepared by immunoSEQ multiplex PCR; TCRdb keeps only in-frame clonotypes and omits some of them. The sample includes 120,000 or so clones, around nine tenths of them seen just once. Sequencing was performed on peripheral blood, taken on day 0 of AZD1222 vaccination. These receptors were collected from an adult in good health.

This clone was detected only once. This rearrangement joins TRBV7-9 to TRBJ2-1; D gene ambiguous. In germline, CDR1 is SEHNR, CDR2 FQNEAQ (reference sequence). Trimming pared 2 bases from V and 8 bases from J, leaving 19 bases between. CDR3 length: 16 residues. The CDR3 DNA follows: TGTGCCAGCAGCTTACTATCTAGTTTCATCGGCGATGAGCAGTTCTTC. Translation: CASSLLSSFIGDEQFF.

This chain uses TRBV5-1 with TRBJ1-6; D uncertain. The CDR3 covers 12 residues. V gave up 0 bases and J gave up 10 bases, with 5 bases separating them. Germline CDR1 is SGHRS and CDR2 is YFSETQ. The CDR3 loop is CASSLVGSPLHF. The CDR3 DNA reads as TGCGCCAGCAGCTTGGTCGGCTCACCCCTCCACTTT. Filled out from reference TRBV5-1 and TRBJ1-6, the complete variable domain reads KAGVTQTPRYLIKTRGQQVTLSCSPISGHRSVSWYQQTPGQGLQFLFEYFSETQRNKGNFPGRFSGRQFSNSRSEMNVSTLELGDSALYLCASSLVGSPLHFGNGTRLTVT.

The chain joins TRBV18 to TRBJ2-3; no clear D gene. The CDR3 has 15 amino acids. Germline loops: CDR1 KGHSH, CDR2 LQKENI. V was pared by 3 bases and J by 4 bases, with 14 bases between. DNA for the CDR3: TGTGCCAGCTCACCCCTGGTTGGGGTATCAGATACGCAGTATTTT. Amino acid sequence: CASSPLVGVSDTQYF.

The chain combines TRBV5-4 with TRBJ2-5; tentatively, D is TRBD1 or TRBD2 (5 bases each). This CDR3 has 14 residues. The V end was cut by 0 bases, the J end by 5 bases, with 11 bases between. In germline, CDR1 is SGHNT, CDR2 YYREEE (reference sequence). The CDR3 here is CASSLGAGTETQYF. The CDR3 DNA reads TGTGCCAGCAGCTTGGGGGCAGGGACGGAGACCCAGTACTTC.

The rearrangement joins TRBV5-1 to TRBJ2-5, with 7 bases matching TRBD1. CDR1 and CDR2 (germline): SGHRS, YFSETQ. With V trimmed by 0 bases and J by 4 bases, 3 bases remained unmatched. CDR3 length equals 14 residues. CDR3 DNA: TGCGCCAGCAGCTTGGGACAGGGAAGAGAGACCCAGTACTTC. Translating it yields CASSLGQGRETQYF.